Included here is one TCR beta chain sequence, with context. Its target is unknown. The data were taken from a study of T cell responses to AZD1222 COVID-19 vaccine. Trimming removed 4 bases from V and 9 bases from J, with 13 bases in between. This CDR3 is built from 13 residues. Germline V gene data show CDR1 as WSHSY and CDR2 as SAAADI. Regarding the study as a whole: Two AZD1222 doses significantly raised spike-specific TCR breadth and depth over controls. Unmutated variant regions reportedly attract nearly half of all spike-specific TCRs.

Libraries were prepared by immunoSEQ multiplex PCR; TCRdb keeps only in-frame clonotypes and omits some of them. Of approximately 130,000 clones in the sample, more than 80% were seen once. This sample comprised peripheral blood, obtained on day 0 of AZD1222 vaccination. The TCR originated in an adult in good health. The chain uses TRBV10-2 and TRBJ2-1; tentatively, D is TRBD1 (6 bases). As DNA, the CDR3 is TGCGCCAGCAGTGCACAGGGTCCCACTGAGCAGTTCTTC. Its translation: CASSAQGPTEQFF.